This T cell receptor (beta chain) was retrieved from a study of T cells after yellow fever vaccination. Study-wide results and limits: Detected again after the booster were most primary-vaccination clones, at 96% CD4 and 70% to 90% CD8. Contaminants from the bulk population, in the form of abundant clonotypes, could be found in FACS-sorted repertoires. The CD4 compartment and the CD8 compartment contained a small share of clonotypes in common.

Germline V gives CDR1 LNHDA, CDR2 SQIVND (reference sequence). This CDR3 region has 14 residues. V lost 1 base and J 4 bases, leaving 10 bases between the germline ends. TCRdb called the 5' RACE reads again in MiXCR, with one record for every CDR3 protein. The data hold about 140,000 distinct CDR3 sequences, with approximately 6.6% observed a single time. At least ten counts were recorded for this clonotype. Its antigen remains unknown. This chain uses TRBV19 with TRBJ2-5; no reliable D call. The starting material was CD4+ T cells sorted from PBMCs, obtained 10 days after the yellow fever booster vaccination. The TCR comes from a man under 40 who received the YFV17D yellow fever vaccine. The CDR3 sequence: CASSIGGRGETQYF. CDR3 sequence (DNA): TGTGCCAGTAGTATAGGTGGGCGCGGAGAGACCCAGTACTTC.